These 9 T cell receptor beta chains share one sample of origin, sequenced in a study of shared clonotypes between healthy human individuals. The naive CD8 subset, CD45RO-negative cells positively selected for CCR7, excluded terminally differentiated effector memory CD45RA+ cells. Some clones are missing from TCRdb's copy, which holds only in-frame ones; the method was immunoSEQ multiplex PCR. Of more than 550,000 clones listed, approximately 90% are singletons. Sample: naive CD8+ T cells sorted from blood. Receptors originate from a man in his thirties or forties in good health.

The V and J genes are TRBV2 and TRBJ1-5; D uncertain. CDR1 SNHLY and CDR2 FYNNEI come from the germline V gene. The CDR3 is 13 amino acids. Trimming removed 10 bases at V and 3 bases at J, with 13 bases between. The CDR3 reads CATRDRYNQPQHF. The CDR3 DNA reads as TGTGCCACCCGAGACCGTTACAATCAGCCCCAGCATTTT.

This rearrangement joins TRBV29-1 to TRBJ2-5, with TRBD2 matching 11 bases. The J call may be mistaken, given a closer DNA end match to TRBJ2-7. This CDR3 is built from 13 residues. The germline CDR1 and CDR2 sequences are SQVTM and ANQGSEA. CDR3 DNA: TGCAGCGGCTGCACTAGCGGGAGAGACGAGCAGTACTTC. Translated: CSGCTSGRDEQYF.

This clone was picked up a small number of times. CDR3 region: CASSGQAPPTDTQYF. The CDR3 DNA is TGTGCCAGCAGTGGACAGGCGCCACCCACAGATACGCAGTATTTT. The rearrangement uses TRBV27 and TRBJ2-3; 7 nucleotides align to TRBD1. The CDR3 totals 15 residues. The junction had 7 bases not matched to a gene; V was cut back by 5 bases and J by 2 bases. The V gene's germline CDR1 is MNHEY and CDR2 SMNVEV (reference sequence).

The gene calls are TRBV7-9 and TRBJ1-5; 7 bases are shared with TRBD1. Germline CDR1 is SEHNR and CDR2 is FQNEAQ (reference sequence). The junction had 6 bases not matched to a gene; V was cut back by 1 base and J by 6 bases. CDR3 length: 15 residues. In DNA, the CDR3 is TGTGCCAGCAGCTTAGGACGACAGGGAATTCAGCCCCAGCATTTT. This gives the protein CASSLGRQGIQPQHF.

The chain is built from TRBV10-3 and TRBJ2-5; 11 bases fit TRBD1. Trimming took 3 bases from V and 4 from J; bases not matched to a gene: 4. This CDR3 has 15 amino acids. Germline-derived CDR1 and CDR2 are ENHRY and SYGVKD. CDR3 sequence reads: CAISEGTGGGETQYF. The CDR3 DNA sequence: TGTGCCATCAGTGAAGGGACAGGGGGAGGAGAGACCCAGTACTTC.

The chain uses TRBV28 and TRBJ2-7, with D unresolved. Germline V CDR1 and CDR2: MDHEN, SYDVKM. Trimming removed 6 bases from V and 2 bases from J, with 14 bases in between. This CDR3 comprises 14 residues. The CDR3 loop is CASRKVGLAYEQYF. The CDR3 DNA is TGTGCCAGCAGGAAGGTGGGTTTAGCCTACGAGCAGTACTTC.

This chain links TRBV5-6 with TRBJ1-2; D remains unclear. CDR1 is SGHDT, CDR2 YYEEEE, per germline. Trimming took 3 bases from V and 2 from J, leaving 14 bases between them. The CDR3 totals 15 residues. As DNA, the CDR3 is TGTGCCAGCAGCTCTCCCCGAGACGGGAACTATGGCTACACCTTC. Amino acid sequence: CASSSPRDGNYGYTF.

This rearrangement joins TRBV6-5 to TRBJ2-5, with D hard to call. Germline V gene lookup returns CDR1 MNHEY and CDR2 SVGAGI. Trimming took 5 bases from V and 4 from J, leaving 11 bases between them. The CDR3 runs to 13 residues. The CDR3 here is CASSRPTRETQYF. CDR3 coding DNA: TGTGCCAGCAGTCGCCCCACAAGAGAGACCCAGTACTTC.

In DNA, the CDR3 is TGTGCCAGCAGCTTTCTGACAGGGGACCTTTGGACGCAGTATTTT. It is translated as CASSFLTGDLWTQYF. V is TRBV27 and J is TRBJ2-3; 8 bases match TRBD1. V gave up 6 bases and J gave up 9 bases; unmatched junction bases: 14. The CDR3 extends over 15 amino acids. Germline V gene data show CDR1 as MNHEY and CDR2 as SMNVEV (reference sequence).